A selection of T cell receptor beta chains follows, all from one sample in a study of T-cell reconstitution after alpha-beta-depleted transplantation in children. A single record per CDR3 protein comes from TCRdb applying MiXCR to the PCR reads. The data show 200,000 or so distinct CDR3 sequences, about 8.2% seen once. The specimen comprised PBMCs, mostly from graft donor cells, sampled 360 days after TCRalphabeta/CD19-depleted stem cell transplant. All receptors derive from a male patient under 10 years old who had a stem cell transplant for acute myeloid leukemia, so the T cells may come from the graft donor. Each CDR3 is given with its conserved first and last residue. The D gene is left open where the match is weak. A row's size may be missing; if present it is once, few, many or a size class.

clone size	D gene	V gene	J gene	CDR3 protein	CDR3 DNA
many	NA	TRBV2	TRBJ2-1	CASSDTTRSGNEQFF	TGTGCCAGCAGTGACACGACCCGCTCGGGTAATGAGCAGTTCTTC
many	NA	TRBV20-1	TRBJ2-6	CSAFNSGANVLTF	TGCAGTGCTTTCAACTCTGGGGCCAACGTCCTGACTTTC
few	TRBD2	TRBV7-2	TRBJ2-7	CASSLPSGLVNHEQYF	TGTGCCAGCAGCTTACCGTCGGGACTAGTAAACCACGAGCAGTACTTC
NA	NA	TRBV29-1	TRBJ2-3	CSANPSTDTQYF	TGCAGCGCTAATCCCAGCACAGATACGCAGTATTTT
NA	NA	TRBV20-1	TRBJ2-1	CSSLRQGSYNEQFF	TGCAGTTCTCTAAGGCAGGGGAGCTACAATGAGCAGTTCTTC
NA	NA	TRBV7-6	TRBJ1-6	CASSRQQPDNSPLHF	TGTGCCAGCAGCAGACAGCAGCCCGATAATTCACCCCTCCACTTT
many	NA	TRBV20-1	TRBJ1-1	CSAIRQEGTEAFF	TGCAGTGCTATTAGACAGGAGGGGACTGAAGCTTTCTTT
few	NA	TRBV6-2/TRBV6-3	TRBJ2-1	CATTLFNWGNEQFF	TGTGCCACTACCCTCTTTAATTGGGGCAATGAGCAGTTCTTC
NA	TRBD2	TRBV5-7	TRBJ2-1	CASSYTSGLYNEQFF	TGTGCCAGCAGCTACACTAGCGGACTTTACAATGAGCAGTTCTTC
few	TRBD2	TRBV28	TRBJ2-2	CASTPTSGGTGELFF	TGTGCCAGCACCCCTACTAGCGGTGGGACCGGGGAGCTGTTTTTT
NA	NA	TRBV11-2	TRBJ2-2	CASKMVWAGELFF	TGTGCCAGCAAGATGGTCTGGGCCGGGGAGCTGTTTTTT
many	TRBD1	TRBV6-1	TRBJ2-6	CASRGQGANVLTF	TGTGCCAGCAGGGGACAGGGGGCCAACGTCCTGACTTTC
NA	NA	TRBV5-1	TRBJ1-1	CASSKLDKKNTEAFF	TGCGCCAGCAGCAAGTTGGACAAGAAGAACACTGAAGCTTTCTTT
NA	TRBD2	TRBV3-1	TRBJ2-2	CASSYRTSGGGELFF	TGTGCCAGCAGCTACAGGACTAGCGGGGGGGGGGAGCTGTTTTTT
many	TRBD1	TRBV5-1	TRBJ1-5	CASSLQGAEPQHF	TGCGCCAGCAGCTTACAGGGGGCCGAGCCCCAGCATTTT
few	NA	TRBV9	TRBJ2-1	CASSVGGADEQFF	TGTGCCAGCAGCGTAGGCGGGGCGGATGAGCAGTTCTTC
NA	NA	TRBV5-1	TRBJ2-1	CASSLFVGPALGSYNEQFF	TGCGCCAGCAGCTTGTTTGTCGGTCCCGCCCTGGGCTCCTACAATGAGCAGTTCTTC
many	NA	TRBV12-3/TRBV12-4	TRBJ2-2	CASSLRWGTGELFF	TGTGCCAGCAGTTTACGGTGGGGCACCGGGGAGCTGTTTTTT
few	NA	TRBV20-1	TRBJ1-3	CSARGSGDTIYF	TGCAGTGCTAGGGGCTCTGGGGACACCATATATTTT
many	NA	TRBV12-3/TRBV12-4	TRBJ2-5	CASSPLDRETQYF	TGTGCCAGCAGTCCACTTGACAGGGAGACCCAGTACTTC
many	TRBD1	TRBV20-1	TRBJ2-5	CSARETGWGETQYF	TGCAGTGCTAGAGAGACAGGGTGGGGAGAGACCCAGTACTTC
many	NA	TRBV20-1	TRBJ2-2	CSARIGGANTGELFF	TGCAGTGCTAGAATTGGGGGCGCGAACACCGGGGAGCTGTTTTTT
NA	NA	TRBV7-2	TRBJ2-7	CASSLAVGQYEQYF	TGTGCCAGCAGCTTAGCGGTTGGGCAGTACGAGCAGTACTTC
NA	NA	TRBV20-1	TRBJ2-5	CSAPLASGPLTQYF	TGCAGTGCCCCGCTTGCCTCGGGACCACTCACCCAGTACTTC
few	TRBD2	TRBV20-1	TRBJ2-7	CSALRSSGSRYEQYF	TGCAGTGCCCTCCGGTCTAGCGGGAGCCGGTACGAGCAGTACTTC
NA	NA	TRBV18	TRBJ1-5	CASSPRYEQPQHF	TGTGCCAGCTCACCCCGCTACGAACAGCCCCAGCATTTT
few	NA	TRBV7-8	TRBJ2-5	CASSPGVGAEETQYF	TGTGCCAGCAGCCCGGGGGTGGGTGCGGAAGAGACCCAGTACTTC